This TCR beta chain was documented in a study of cytomegalovirus exposure and HLA in healthy donors. Study-wide findings and caveats: Reportedly, a later analysis found an Asian-associated ancestry cluster had fewer N-insertions than the roughly 700-donor mean. Later analysis showed TCR association rates varying by HLA locus, highest for DRB1 and lowest for HLA-C.

On this clone: What it binds is not known.

Germline values: CDR1 KGHSH, CDR2 LQKENI. This CDR3 spans 15 amino acids. V lost 2 bases, J lost 5 bases, and 5 bases stayed unmatched. The PCR ran on 60 Vbeta and 13 Jbeta primers. Original handling: Later, an analysis found roughly 80 million unique TCR beta chains, and roughly 10 million of these were shared. Produced via immunoSEQ multiplex PCR; TCRdb's table is partial and in-frame only. That table gives V, J and clone size, and the DNA gave D and trimming. Seen here are about 200,000 clones, roughly four fifths observed once, and the top ten hold roughly 0.098%. V gene TRBV18 combines with J gene TRBJ2-5; 10 nucleotides agree with TRBD2. The sequencing sample was made of PBMCs. This clonotype originated in a boy under 10 years old in good health and CMV-seronegative. The chain's CDR3 is CASSPGTSVDETQYF. In DNA, the CDR3 is TGTGCCAGCTCACCAGGGACTAGCGTGGATGAGACCCAGTACTTC.